Listed here is a single T cell receptor beta chain. Its specificity is not known. This CDR3 contains 14 residues. The germline gives CDR1 MNHNS, CDR2 SASEGT. Trimming left V 8 bases short and J 3 bases short, with 17 bases between. This table comes from immunoSEQ multiplex PCR, and its TCRdb copy is limited to in-frame clones, with some not included. The table lists 150,000 to 200,000 clones, approximately 89% of them singletons. This entry belongs to a study of cytomegalovirus exposure and HLA in healthy donors. Whole-study findings and limits: Researchers catalogued 164 TCR beta chains as cytomegalovirus-associated.

The source of this sequence is a man between 18 and 29 years old in good health and CMV-seropositive. Source material: PBMCs. This chain joins TRBV6-1 and TRBJ2-7; tentative D call: TRBD2 (7 bases). This CDR3 reads CASGGGSSYYEQYF. The CDR3, as DNA: TGTGCCAGCGGGGGCGGGAGCTCCTACTACGAGCAGTACTTC.